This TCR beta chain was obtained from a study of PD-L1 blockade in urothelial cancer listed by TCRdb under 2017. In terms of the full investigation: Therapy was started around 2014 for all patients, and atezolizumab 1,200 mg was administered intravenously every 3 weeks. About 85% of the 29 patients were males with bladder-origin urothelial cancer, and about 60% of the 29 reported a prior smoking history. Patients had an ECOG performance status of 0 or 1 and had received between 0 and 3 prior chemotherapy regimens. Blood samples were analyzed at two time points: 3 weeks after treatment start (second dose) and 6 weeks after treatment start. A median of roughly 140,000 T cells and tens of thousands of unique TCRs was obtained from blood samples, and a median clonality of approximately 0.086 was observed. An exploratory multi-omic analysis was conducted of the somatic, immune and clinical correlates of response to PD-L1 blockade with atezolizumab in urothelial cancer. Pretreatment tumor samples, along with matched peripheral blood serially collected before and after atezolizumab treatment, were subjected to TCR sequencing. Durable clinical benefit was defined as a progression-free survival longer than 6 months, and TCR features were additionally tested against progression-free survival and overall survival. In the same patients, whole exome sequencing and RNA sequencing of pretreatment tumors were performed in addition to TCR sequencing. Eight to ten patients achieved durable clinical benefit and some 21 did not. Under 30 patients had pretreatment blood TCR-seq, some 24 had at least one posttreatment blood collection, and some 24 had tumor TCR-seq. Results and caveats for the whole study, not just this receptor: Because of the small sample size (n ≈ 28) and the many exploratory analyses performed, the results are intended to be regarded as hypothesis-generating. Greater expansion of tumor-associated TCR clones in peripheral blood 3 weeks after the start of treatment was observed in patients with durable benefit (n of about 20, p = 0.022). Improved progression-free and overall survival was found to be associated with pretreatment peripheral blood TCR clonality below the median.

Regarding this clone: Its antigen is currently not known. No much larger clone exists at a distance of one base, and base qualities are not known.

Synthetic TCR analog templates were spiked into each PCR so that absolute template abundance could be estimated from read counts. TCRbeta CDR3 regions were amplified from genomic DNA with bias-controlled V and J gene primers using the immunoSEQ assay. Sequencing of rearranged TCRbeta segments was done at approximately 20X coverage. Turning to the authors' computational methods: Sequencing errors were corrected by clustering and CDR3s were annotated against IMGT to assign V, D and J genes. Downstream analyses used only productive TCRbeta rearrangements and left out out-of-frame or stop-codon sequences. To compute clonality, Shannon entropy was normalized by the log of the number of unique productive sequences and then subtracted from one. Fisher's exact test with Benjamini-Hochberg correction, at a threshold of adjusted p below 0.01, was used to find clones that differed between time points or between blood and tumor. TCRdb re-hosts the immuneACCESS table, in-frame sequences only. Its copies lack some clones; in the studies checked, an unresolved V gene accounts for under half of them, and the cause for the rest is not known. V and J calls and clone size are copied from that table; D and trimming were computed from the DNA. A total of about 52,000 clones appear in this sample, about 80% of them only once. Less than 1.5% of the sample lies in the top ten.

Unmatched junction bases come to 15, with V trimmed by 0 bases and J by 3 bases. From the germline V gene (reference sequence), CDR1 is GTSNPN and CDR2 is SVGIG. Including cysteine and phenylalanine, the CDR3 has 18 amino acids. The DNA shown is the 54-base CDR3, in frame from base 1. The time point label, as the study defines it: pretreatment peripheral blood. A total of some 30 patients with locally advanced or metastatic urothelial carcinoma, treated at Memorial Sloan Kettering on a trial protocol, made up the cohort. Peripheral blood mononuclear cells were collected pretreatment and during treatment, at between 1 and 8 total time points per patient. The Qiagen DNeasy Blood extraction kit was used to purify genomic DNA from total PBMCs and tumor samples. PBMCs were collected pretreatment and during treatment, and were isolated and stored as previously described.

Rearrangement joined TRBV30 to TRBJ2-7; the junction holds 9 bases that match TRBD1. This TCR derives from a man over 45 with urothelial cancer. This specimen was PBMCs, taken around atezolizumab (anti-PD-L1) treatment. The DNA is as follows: TGTGCCTGGAGTGTAAGGGGACAGGGTGTTGGTCTACACTACGAGCAGTACTTC. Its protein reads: CAWSVRGQGVGLHYEQYF.